Following are 32 T cell receptor beta chains from one sample sequenced in a study of STAT3 mutations in large granular lymphocyte leukemia. Study findings and constraints: In T-cell large granular lymphocyte leukemia, about half of patients showed multiple immunodominant subclonotypes.

The antigens these receptors bind are not known. Some clones are missing from TCRdb's copy, which holds only in-frame ones; the method was immunoSEQ multiplex PCR. Among about 4,300 clones listed, 60% to 80% were seen once. Sequencing input: PBMCs. The receptors were gathered from a human donor with T large granular lymphocyte leukemia. Some clones in this sample may be carry-over from other donors' samples.

The chain carries TRBV7-9 and TRBJ1-1, with D unclear. Trimming pared 11 bases from V and 6 bases from J, leaving 25 bases between. From germline, CDR1 is SEHNR and CDR2 FQNEAQ (reference sequence). This CDR3 spans 15 amino acids. The CDR3 DNA sequence: TGTGCCGGTCCCGAGAGGGCGGGTGAGGGCGCTGAAGCTTTCTTT. This gives the protein CAGPERAGEGAEAFF. Using reference TRBV7-9 and TRBJ1-1 for the parts outside the CDR3, the full variable domain is DTGVSQNPRHKITKRGQNVTFRCDPISEHNRLYWYRQTLGQGPEFLTYFQNEAQLEKSRLLSDRFSAERPKGSFSTLEIQRTEQGDSAMYLCAGPERAGEGAEAFFGQGTRLTVV.

This clone has a handful of counts. The chain couples TRBV6-1 to TRBJ1-1; D remains unclear. The CDR3 has 15 amino acids. With 0 bases removed from V and 2 bases from J, the gap between germline ends came to 10 bases. Germline V gives CDR1 MNHNS, CDR2 SASEGT. CDR3 loop: CASSEATYVNTEAFF. CDR3 nucleotides: TGTGCCAGCAGTGAAGCGACCTATGTAAACACTGAAGCTTTCTTT.

The genes are TRBV30 and TRBJ1-2; TRBD1 matches at 8 bases. Per germline, CDR1 GTSNPN and CDR2 SVGIG (reference sequence). This CDR3 is 12 amino acids long. V lost 2 bases to trimming and J lost 12 bases; unmatched junction nucleotides: 8. The CDR3: CAWSPLAGGDTF. The CDR3 DNA reads TGTGCCTGGAGTCCACTGGCAGGGGGCGACACCTTC.

The V call is TRBV5-1, the J call TRBJ2-3; D is perhaps TRBD2 (6 bases). Germline V lookup: CDR1 SGHRS, CDR2 YFSETQ. CDR3 length: 14 residues. Trimming stripped 5 bases from V and 2 bases from J, with 12 bases between. CDR3 in amino acids: CASSSGAITDTQYF. In DNA form, the CDR3 reads TGCGCCAGCAGTTCGGGAGCCATCACAGATACGCAGTATTTT. Full variable domain (missing parts from reference TRBV5-1 and TRBJ2-3): KAGVTQTPRYLIKTRGQQVTLSCSPISGHRSVSWYQQTPGQGLQFLFEYFSETQRNKGNFPGRFSGRQFSNSRSEMNVSTLELGDSALYLCASSSGAITDTQYFGPGTRLTVL.

V and J are TRBV29-1 and TRBJ1-1; 8 bases line up with TRBD1. CDR1 is SQVTM, CDR2 ANQGSEA, per germline. Trimming removed 4 bases from V and 5 bases from J; junction bases left unmatched: 6. The CDR3 has 13 residues. CDR3 in DNA: TGCAGCGTTGTGGACAGGGAGGAGACTGAAGCTTTCTTT. Its protein is CSVVDREETEAFF.

V and J are TRBV29-1 and TRBJ2-7; D is perhaps TRBD1 or TRBD2 (5 bases each). The CDR3 length is 13 residues. V dropped 7 bases and J dropped 6 bases, with 19 bases sitting between them. Germline CDR1 SQVTM, CDR2 ANQGSEA. DNA of the CDR3: TGCAGCGCTGACCGGGACGGAGGTTCCGAGCAGTACTTC. Its translation is CSADRDGGSEQYF.

This rearrangement joins TRBV5-1 to TRBJ2-7; 7 nucleotides align to TRBD2. Germline V CDR1 and CDR2: SGHRS, YFSETQ. There are 15 residues in the CDR3. The ends lost 1 base at V and 0 bases at J; junction bases unmatched: 4. The CDR3 DNA reads as TGCGCCAGCAGCTTGTCCGGGGGGAGCTCCTACGAGCAGTACTTC. This encodes CASSLSGGSSYEQYF.

The chain carries TRBV5-1 and TRBJ2-7; D remains ambiguous. From germline, CDR1 is SGHRS and CDR2 YFSETQ. The ends were cut back, 0 bases at V and 1 base at J, with 5 bases in the middle. The CDR3 is made up of 13 amino acids. CDR3 in DNA: TGCGCCAGCAGCTTGGTCGTATCCTACGAGCAGTACTTC. Protein sequence: CASSLVVSYEQYF.

This clone was counted only a few times. The chain combines TRBV5-1 with TRBJ1-2, with a weak D call TRBD1 (6 bases). CDR1 is SGHRS and CDR2 is YFSETQ in the germline V gene. The CDR3 has 16 residues. The V end was cut by 0 bases, the J end by 0 bases, with 12 bases between. CDR3 sequence reads: CASSLDFTGSNYGYTF. CDR3 nucleotide sequence: TGCGCCAGCAGCTTGGATTTTACAGGGTCTAACTATGGCTACACCTTC. Drawing the rest from reference TRBV5-1 and TRBJ1-2, the complete variable domain is KAGVTQTPRYLIKTRGQQVTLSCSPISGHRSVSWYQQTPGQGLQFLFEYFSETQRNKGNFPGRFSGRQFSNSRSEMNVSTLELGDSALYLCASSLDFTGSNYGYTFGSGTRLTVV.

This chain joins TRBV12-5 and TRBJ2-3; D is perhaps TRBD1 (6 bases). Trimming removed 3 bases at V and 1 base at J, with 11 bases between. The CDR3 has 15 amino acids. Germline loops: CDR1 LGHNT, CDR2 FRNRAP. The CDR3 region has the DNA TGTGCTAGTGGTTTAGGGGGTGGCGGCACAGATACGCAGTATTTT. This encodes CASGLGGGGTDTQYF.

This clone was detected a few times. V usage is TRBV9 and J usage is TRBJ2-3; D is undetermined. V dropped 10 bases and J dropped 5 bases, with 11 bases sitting between them. Germline assignment: CDR1 SGDLS and CDR2 YYNGEE. The CDR3 has 11 amino acids. In nucleotides, the CDR3 is TGTGCCGGTAGACTCCGAGATACGCAGTATTTT. It is translated as CAGRLRDTQYF.

The chain joins TRBV4-3 to TRBJ1-3; D may be TRBD1 (6 bases). V was trimmed by 4 bases and J by 0 bases, leaving 7 bases between them. The germline CDR1 and CDR2 sequences are LGHNA and YSLEER. This CDR3 comprises 14 residues. The CDR3 sequence: CASSPGDSGNTIYF. In nucleotides, the CDR3 is TGCGCCAGCAGCCCAGGGGACTCTGGAAACACCATATATTTT.

The rearrangement links TRBV6-5 to TRBJ2-7, with 10 positions matching TRBD2. The CDR3 consists of 14 residues. Losses at the gene ends were 8 bases for V and 2 bases for J; bases not matched to a gene: 6. Germline CDR1 is MNHEY and CDR2 is SVGAGI. The CDR3, as DNA: TGTGCCAGCCGTCGACTAGCGGGCCCCTACGAGCAGTACTTC. Translating it yields CASRRLAGPYEQYF.

The chain couples TRBV6-6 to TRBJ2-5; D unresolved. Trimming took 4 bases from V and 1 from J, leaving 4 bases between them. Germline CDR1 and CDR2: MNHNY and SVGAGI (reference sequence). The CDR3 spans 12 residues. CDR3 coding DNA: TGTGCCAGCAGTTGGAGCCAAGAGACCCAGTACTTC. Its protein product is CASSWSQETQYF.

J is TRBJ1-2 and V is TRBV5-6; D unclear. Trimming pared 0 bases from V and 3 bases from J, leaving 12 bases between. CDR1 is SGHDT, CDR2 YYEEEE, per germline. The CDR3 consists of 15 residues. CDR3 protein: CASSLDPRAYYGYTF. DNA for the CDR3: TGTGCCAGCAGCTTGGACCCCAGAGCGTACTATGGCTACACCTTC.

This clone turned up a few times. The chain has TRBV28 and TRBJ2-7; TRBD2 aligns across 11 bases. Per germline, CDR1 MDHEN and CDR2 SYDVKM. The CDR3 runs 17 residues. With 1 base clipped from V and 4 bases from J, the junction kept 9 bases outside the gene matches. In DNA form, the CDR3 reads TGTGCCAGCAGTTTATACGCGGGTAGCGGGAGGGAATACGAGCAGTACTTC. Amino acids: CASSLYAGSGREYEQYF.

This clone was found once. The rearrangement joins TRBV29-1 to TRBJ1-1, with unresolved D. The CDR3 runs 13 residues. CDR1 and CDR2 from the germline V gene are SQVTM and ANQGSEA. With 4 bases removed from V and 1 base from J, the gap between germline ends came to 10 bases. CDR3 amino acids: CSVALDQNTEAFF. Written as DNA, the CDR3 is TGCAGCGTTGCCCTGGACCAGAACACTGAAGCTTTCTTT.

V and J are TRBV29-1 and TRBJ2-5; the D is unclear. Germline V CDR1 and CDR2: SQVTM, ANQGSEA. The ends were cut back, 2 bases at V and 5 bases at J, with 15 bases in the middle. The CDR3 extends over 14 amino acids. CDR3 region: CSVETPRVAETQYF. For the CDR3, the DNA is TGCAGCGTTGAAACCCCCCGTGTGGCGGAGACCCAGTACTTC.

This clone was recorded a few times. The chain has TRBV19 and TRBJ1-2; D gene uncertain. Germline CDR1 reads LNHDA; CDR2 reads SQIVND (reference sequence). This CDR3 comprises 15 residues. Deletions cut 2 bases from V and 1 base from J, with 11 bases between. CDR3 DNA: TGTGCCAGTAGTATAAGCCTCACCCTTAACTATGGCTACACCTTC. Translated, it gives CASSISLTLNYGYTF. The full variable domain, rest sourced from reference TRBV19 and TRBJ1-2, is DGGITQSPKYLFRKEGQNVTLSCEQNLNHDAMYWYRQDPGQGLRLIYYSQIVNDFQKGDIAEGYSVSREKKESFPLTVTSAQKNPTAFYLCASSISLTLNYGYTFGSGTRLTVV.

V gene TRBV5-4 combines with J gene TRBJ2-3; possibly TRBD1 for D (5 bases). The germline CDR1 and CDR2 sequences are SGHNT and YYREEE (reference sequence). Trimming left V 3 bases short and J 0 bases short, with 8 bases between. There are 14 residues in the CDR3. CDR3 in amino acids: CASSYAGSTDTQYF. The CDR3 DNA is TGTGCCAGCAGCTATGCAGGGAGCACAGATACGCAGTATTTT.

J is TRBJ1-2 and V is TRBV5-5; no definite D call. From germline, CDR1 is SGHKS and CDR2 YYEKEE (reference sequence). The CDR3 sequence is 13 residues long. Trimming left V 4 bases short and J 4 bases short, with 11 bases between. CDR3 sequence (DNA): TGTGCCAGCAGCCCTCAGGATTCCTATGGCTACACCTTC. It encodes CASSPQDSYGYTF.

The gene calls are TRBV5-4 and TRBJ2-7, with D unclear. Trimming left V 0 bases short and J 7 bases short, with 8 bases between. The CDR3 is made up of 12 amino acids. The germline gives CDR1 SGHNT, CDR2 YYREEE (reference sequence). The CDR3 loop is CASSLGTLEQYF. The CDR3, as DNA: TGTGCCAGCAGCTTGGGAACACTGGAGCAGTACTTC.

The chain links TRBV18 to TRBJ2-5; 9 nucleotides agree with TRBD1. Germline V gene lookup returns CDR1 KGHSH and CDR2 LQKENI. The CDR3 consists of 13 residues. Trimming removed 8 bases from V and 5 bases from J; junction bases left unmatched: 6. The CDR3: CASGTGGWETQYF. In nucleotides, the CDR3 is TGTGCCAGCGGCACAGGGGGCTGGGAGACCCAGTACTTC.

The chain combines TRBV30 with TRBJ2-3; D unresolved. The germline gives CDR1 GTSNPN, CDR2 SVGIG (reference sequence). This CDR3 spans 12 amino acids. Trimming removed 0 bases from V and 6 bases from J, with 7 bases in between. CDR3 region: CAWSVLMDTQYF. CDR3 bases: TGTGCCTGGAGTGTACTAATGGATACGCAGTATTTT.

The chain combines TRBV29-1 with TRBJ1-2; 9 bases match TRBD1. The ends lost 7 bases at V and 8 bases at J; junction bases unmatched: 8. The germline V gene encodes CDR1 SQVTM and CDR2 ANQGSEA. The CDR3 is made up of 12 amino acids. The CDR3 DNA reads as TGCAGCGCCGGGGGACAGGGAGCCGGCTACACCTTC. Protein sequence: CSAGGQGAGYTF.

The chain is built from TRBV5-1 and TRBJ1-2; D is uncertain. Germline V gene lookup returns CDR1 SGHRS and CDR2 YFSETQ. CDR3 length equals 12 residues. The V end was cut by 4 bases, the J end by 7 bases, with 11 bases between. CDR3 amino acids: CASSPQEGGYTF. DNA of the CDR3: TGCGCCAGCAGCCCCCAGGAGGGTGGCTACACCTTC.

This rearrangement joins TRBV6-1 to TRBJ1-3, with a tentative D call TRBD1 (5 bases). Trimming removed 6 bases at V and 0 bases at J, with 12 bases between. The CDR3 sequence is 15 residues long. CDR1 is MNHNS and CDR2 is SASEGT in the germline V gene. CDR3 in amino acids: CASSADISSGNTIYF. In DNA, the CDR3 is TGTGCCAGCAGCGCGGACATCTCCTCTGGAAACACCATATATTTT.

V is TRBV29-1 and J is TRBJ2-2; tentatively, D is TRBD2 (6 bases). Per the germline V gene, CDR1 is SQVTM and CDR2 is ANQGSEA. Trimming left V 0 bases short and J 2 bases short, with 13 bases between. CDR3 length: 16 residues. The CDR3 DNA sequence: TGCAGCGTTGAAGATAGAGGACTAACCAACACCGGGGAGCTGTTTTTT. This translates into CSVEDRGLTNTGELFF.

CDR3 amino acids: CASSSGTGIRYEQYF. The CDR3 nucleotides read TGCGCCAGCAGCTCCGGGACAGGGATCCGATACGAGCAGTACTTC. V and J are TRBV5-1 and TRBJ2-7; 9 bases match TRBD1. J lost 4 bases, V lost 3 bases, and 8 bases had no gene match. Germline-derived CDR1 and CDR2 are SGHRS and YFSETQ. CDR3 length: 15 amino acids.

This clone appeared a few times. V gene TRBV5-1 combines with J gene TRBJ2-1, with a possible D match to TRBD2 (6 bases). The germline V gene has CDR1 SGHRS and CDR2 YFSETQ. The CDR3 runs 13 residues. V lost 0 bases, J lost 9 bases, and 10 bases lay in between. CDR3 in amino acids: CASSLGLGFEQFF. CDR3 DNA sequence: TGCGCCAGCAGCTTGGGACTAGGGTTTGAGCAGTTCTTC.

This clone was seen a few times. CDR3 coding DNA: TGTGCCAGCAGCCGGGACAGCGCGCTGAACACTGAAGCTTTCTTT. Its translation is CASSRDSALNTEAFF. This chain joins TRBV6-5 and TRBJ1-1, with 7 bases fitting TRBD1. CDR3 length equals 15 residues. J was trimmed by 0 bases and V by 6 bases; bases with no gene match: 7. Germline CDR1 is MNHEY and CDR2 is SVGAGI.

The V and J genes are TRBV7-9 and TRBJ1-5; D remains unclear. Per the germline V gene, CDR1 is SEHNR and CDR2 is FQNEAQ (reference sequence). This CDR3 has 13 residues. Trimming took 1 base from V and 0 from J, leaving 1 base between them. The CDR3 protein is CASSLDSNQPQHF. The DNA of the CDR3 is TGTGCCAGCAGCTTAGATAGCAATCAGCCCCAGCATTTT. Full variable domain (missing parts from reference TRBV7-9 and TRBJ1-5): DTGVSQNPRHKITKRGQNVTFRCDPISEHNRLYWYRQTLGQGPEFLTYFQNEAQLEKSRLLSDRFSAERPKGSFSTLEIQRTEQGDSAMYLCASSLDSNQPQHFGDGTRLSIL.